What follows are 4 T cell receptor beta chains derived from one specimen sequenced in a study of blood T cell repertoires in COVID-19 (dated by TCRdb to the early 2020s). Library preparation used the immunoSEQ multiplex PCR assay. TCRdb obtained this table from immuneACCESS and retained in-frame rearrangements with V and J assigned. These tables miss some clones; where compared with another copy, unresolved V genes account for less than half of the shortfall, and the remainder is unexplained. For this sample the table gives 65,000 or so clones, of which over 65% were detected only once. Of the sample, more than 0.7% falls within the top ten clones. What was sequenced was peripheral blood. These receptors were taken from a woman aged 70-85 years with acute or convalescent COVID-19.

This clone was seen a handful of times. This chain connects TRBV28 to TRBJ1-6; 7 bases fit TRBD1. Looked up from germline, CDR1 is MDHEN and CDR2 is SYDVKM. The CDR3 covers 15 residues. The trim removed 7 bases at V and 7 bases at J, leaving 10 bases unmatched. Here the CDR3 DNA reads TGTGCCAGCATTTATGGGGGACAGTTAAATTCACCCCTCCACTTT. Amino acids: CASIYGGQLNSPLHF.

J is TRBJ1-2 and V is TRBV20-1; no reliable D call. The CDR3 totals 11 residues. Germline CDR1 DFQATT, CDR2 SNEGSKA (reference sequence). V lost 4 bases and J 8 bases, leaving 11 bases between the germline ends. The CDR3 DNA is TGCAGTGCTATTACAGTTCCGGGCTACACCTTC. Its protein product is CSAITVPGYTF.

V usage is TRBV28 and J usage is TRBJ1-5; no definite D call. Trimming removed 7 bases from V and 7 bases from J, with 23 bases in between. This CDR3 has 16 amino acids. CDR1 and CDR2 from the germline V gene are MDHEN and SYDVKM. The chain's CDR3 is CASTASSSANGQPQHF. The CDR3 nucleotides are TGTGCCAGCACGGCCTCGAGCAGCGCCAACGGGCAGCCCCAGCATTTT.

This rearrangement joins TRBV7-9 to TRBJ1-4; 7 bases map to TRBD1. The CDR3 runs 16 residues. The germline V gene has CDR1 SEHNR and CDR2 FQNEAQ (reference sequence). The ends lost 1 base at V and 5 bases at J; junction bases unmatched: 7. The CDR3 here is CASSLGGQIRNEKLFF. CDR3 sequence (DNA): TGTGCCAGCAGCTTAGGGGGACAGATCCGAAATGAAAAACTGTTTTTT. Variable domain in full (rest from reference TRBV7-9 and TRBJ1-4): DTGVSQNPRHKITKRGQNVTFRCDPISEHNRLYWYRQTLGQGPEFLTYFQNEAQLEKSRLLSDRFSAERPKGSFSTLEIQRTEQGDSAMYLCASSLGGQIRNEKLFFGSGTQLSVL.